These 15 T cell receptor beta chains were all obtained from the same sample, sequenced in a study of cytomegalovirus exposure and HLA in healthy donors. The PCR ran on 60 Vbeta and 13 Jbeta primers. Data came from immunoSEQ multiplex PCR; TCRdb stores just in-frame clones and leaves some out. The sample holds around 130,000 clones; just over 65% are singletons and the top ten take over 5%. What was sequenced was PBMCs. The receptors shown here come from a woman between 55 and 75 years old in good health and CMV-seronegative.

This sequence joins TRBV19 and TRBJ2-3; D perhaps matches TRBD2 (6 bases). V lost 5 bases, J lost 4 bases, and 10 bases lay in between. Germline V lookup: CDR1 LNHDA, CDR2 SQIVND (reference sequence). There are 13 residues in the CDR3. The CDR3 is CASSLGLPDTQYF. The DNA for the CDR3 is TGTGCCAGTAGTTTGGGACTCCCAGATACGCAGTATTTT. Using reference TRBV19 and TRBJ2-3 for the parts outside the CDR3, the full variable domain is DGGITQSPKYLFRKEGQNVTLSCEQNLNHDAMYWYRQDPGQGLRLIYYSQIVNDFQKGDIAEGYSVSREKKESFPLTVTSAQKNPTAFYLCASSLGLPDTQYFGPGTRLTVL.

This chain links TRBV7-9 with TRBJ1-2; perhaps TRBD1 as D (6 bases). Trimming cost V 5 bases and J 2 bases, with 18 bases left between them. The V gene's germline CDR1 is SEHNR and CDR2 FQNEAQ (reference sequence). The CDR3 runs 16 residues. The CDR3 is CASSPSGAGVNYGYTF. The CDR3 DNA is TGTGCCAGCAGCCCGAGCGGGGCAGGGGTAAACTATGGCTACACCTTC.

The V and J genes are TRBV5-1 and TRBJ2-1; D may be TRBD2 (10 bases). Germline values: CDR1 SGHRS, CDR2 YFSETQ. CDR3 size: 19 residues. The germline V and J ends were trimmed by 1 base and 5 bases, with 25 bases remaining between them. The CDR3 DNA reads TGCGCCAGCAGCTTGACGGGACAGGGTACTAGCGGGGAAGACAATGAGCAGTTCTTC. This translates into CASSLTGQGTSGEDNEQFF.

This clone was observed a handful of times. This chain joins TRBV28 and TRBJ2-5; a weak D match, TRBD2 (7 bases). CDR3 length: 14 residues. The V gene lost 3 bases and the J gene lost 7 bases, with 15 bases spanning the gap. CDR1 and CDR2 (germline): MDHEN, SYDVKM. CDR3 protein: CASSLGGPPGTQYF. The CDR3 region has the DNA TGTGCCAGCAGTTTGGGGGGGCCACCTGGGACCCAGTACTTC.

This clone was counted a few times. The genes are TRBV5-4 and TRBJ2-5; D may be TRBD2 (6 bases). Germline V gives CDR1 SGHNT, CDR2 YYREEE (reference sequence). The length of the CDR3 is 12 residues. The V gene lost 1 base and the J gene lost 11 bases, with 12 bases spanning the gap. The CDR3 region has the DNA TGTGCCAGCAGCTTGTCGTCACGGGAGCAGTACTTC. Its translation: CASSLSSREQYF.

This clone was observed a handful of times. The chain is built from TRBV15 and TRBJ1-1, with D possibly TRBD1 on 5 matching bases. The V and J ends lost 5 bases and 4 bases respectively, with 17 bases between them. This CDR3 spans 15 amino acids. The germline gives CDR1 LNHNV, CDR2 YYDKDF (reference sequence). Written as DNA, the CDR3 is TGTGCCACCAGCGAATTCACGGGGGGTGGCACTGAAGCTTTCTTT. Translated, it gives CATSEFTGGGTEAFF.

The chain has TRBV2 and TRBJ1-6; a possible D gene is TRBD1 (6 bases). The CDR3 is 16 amino acids. The germline V gene encodes CDR1 SNHLY and CDR2 FYNNEI. Trimming cost V 6 bases and J 7 bases, with 19 bases left between them. The CDR3 region is CASRPGGPATNSPLHF. CDR3 nucleotides: TGTGCCAGCAGGCCGGGGGGGCCAGCCACCAATTCACCCCTCCACTTT.

The V gene is TRBV18, the J gene TRBJ2-7, with D unclear. This CDR3 region has 13 residues. Looked up from germline, CDR1 is KGHSH and CDR2 is LQKENI. Between the trimmed V and J ends, which lost 2 bases and 6 bases, there was a span of 11 bases. Here the CDR3 reads CASSPIQISEQYF. The CDR3 DNA sequence: TGTGCCAGCTCACCAATTCAGATATCCGAGCAGTACTTC. Full variable domain (missing parts from reference TRBV18 and TRBJ2-7): NAGVMQNPRHLVRRRGQEARLRCSPMKGHSHVYWYRQLPEEGLKFMVYLQKENIIDESGMPKERFSAEFPKEGPSILRIQQVVRGDSAAYFCASSPIQISEQYFGPGTRLTVT.

The chain links TRBV29-1 to TRBJ2-7, with 10 bases identical to TRBD2. V lost 3 bases and J lost 0; bases outside the gene matches: 11. This CDR3 is built from 17 residues. Germline CDR1 reads SQVTM; CDR2 reads ANQGSEA. This CDR3 reads CSVDGRVSGGFSYEQYF. CDR3 DNA: TGCAGCGTTGACGGGCGGGTTAGCGGGGGGTTCTCCTACGAGCAGTACTTC.

The CDR3 here is CASSPRTANTEAFF. CDR3 coding DNA: TGTGCCAGCTCACCACGTACAGCGAACACTGAAGCTTTCTTT. V usage is TRBV18 and J usage is TRBJ1-1; D remains unclear. Between the trimmed V and J ends, which lost 1 base and 1 base, there was a span of 7 bases. The CDR3 totals 14 residues. Germline CDR1 KGHSH, CDR2 LQKENI.

V gene TRBV15 combines with J gene TRBJ2-2, with TRBD1 matching over 11 bases. J gave up 8 bases and V 0 bases, and 5 bases lay outside the gene matches. The germline V gene encodes CDR1 LNHNV and CDR2 YYDKDF (reference sequence). The CDR3 length is 16 residues. Here the CDR3 reads CATSREGQGASGELFF. As DNA, the CDR3 is TGTGCCACCAGCAGAGAAGGACAGGGGGCGTCGGGGGAGCTGTTTTTT.

The rearrangement joins TRBV12-1 to TRBJ2-1; the DNA was not used to check the table's D call, TRBD2. TRBV12-1 is flagged as a pseudogene. This CDR3 has 18 residues. The CDR3 loop reads CASSSISPWTSGYNEQFF. The CDR3 coding sequence is TGTGCCAGCAGCTCAATTTCACCCTGGACTAGCGGGTACAATGAGCAGTTCTTC.

For the CDR3, the DNA is TGTGCCAGCAGTGGCCTGCTAGCGTCGAATGAGCAGTTCTTC. Amino acids: CASSGLLASNEQFF. The rearrangement joins TRBV2 to TRBJ2-1, with D maybe TRBD2 (6 bases). The V end was cut by 4 bases, the J end by 7 bases, with 14 bases between. This CDR3 comprises 14 residues. Germline lookup yields CDR1 SNHLY and CDR2 FYNNEI. Together with reference TRBV2 and TRBJ2-1, the CDR3 gives the full variable domain: EPEVTQTPSHQVTQMGQEVILRCVPISNHLYFYWYRQILGQKVEFLVSFYNNEISEKSEIFDDQFSVERPDGSNFTLKIRSTKLEDSAMYFCASSGLLASNEQFFGPGTRLTVL.

The genes are TRBV7-3 and TRBJ2-7; TRBD2 matches at 8 bases. V lost 7 bases to trimming and J lost 2 bases; unmatched junction nucleotides: 10. The CDR3 runs to 15 residues. In germline, CDR1 is SGHTA, CDR2 FQGTGA. The CDR3 spells CASTPRGGLPYEQYF. CDR3 bases: TGTGCCAGCACCCCTCGGGGGGGGTTACCCTACGAGCAGTACTTC.

This clone was found once. The chain employs TRBV5-1 and TRBJ2-7, with TRBD2 identical over 8 bases. Germline V CDR1 and CDR2: SGHRS, YFSETQ. The CDR3 sequence is 16 residues long. V trimming: 0 bases; J trimming: 2 bases; junction bases outside the gene matches: 7. CDR3 residues: CASSLDGRGGTYEQYF. CDR3 coding DNA: TGCGCCAGCAGCTTGGATGGTCGGGGGGGGACCTACGAGCAGTACTTC.